What follows describes a single T cell receptor beta chain. What this receptor recognizes is not known. Per-nucleotide qualities are absent, and no much larger clonotype sits a single base away. One collaborating source in Seattle enrolled patients while the patients were actively infected and followed the patients over time throughout the course of disease. The collaborating institutions used their own protocols to collect whole blood in K2EDTA tubes. For TCRbeta analysis, collaborators shipped samples in one of three forms: frozen whole blood, isolated PBMCs, or DNA extracted from either of those sample types. The CDR3 starts with the cysteine, ends with the phenylalanine, and has 17 residues. Just the 51-base CDR3 DNA is kept, in frame starting at base 1. V is cut back by 5 bases and J by 4 bases, with 14 bases in the junction unmatched. The germline V gene gives CDR1 as KGHSH and CDR2 as LQKENI.

The immunoSEQ Assay, a bias-controlled multiplex PCR, was used to amplify TCRbeta CDR3 regions from genomic DNA. The authors' analysis ran thus. Nucleated cell counts per sample were estimated from amplification of reference gene primers within the assay. To quantify the absolute abundance of each unique TCRbeta CDR3 rearrangement, sequence reads were collapsed and filtered. Productive Simpson clonality was computed per sample as the square root of Simpson's diversity index over productive rearrangements. Entries here come from immuneACCESS through TCRdb and include only in-frame sequences with V and J called. Some clones fail to appear in such tables; in the studies checked, an unresolved V gene covers under half of the shortfall, and the cause of the remainder is unknown. V and J calls and clone size follow that table, whereas D and trimming were derived from the DNA. For this sample the table gives more than 100,000 clones, of which 85% to 90% were detected only once. Of the sample, 3.8% falls within the top ten clones.

The sample belongs to a study of blood T cell repertoires in COVID-19 (dated by TCRdb to the early 2020s). In terms of the full investigation: Samples covering the acute and convalescent phases of COVID-19 were provided by collaborators in the United States, Italy and Spain. The material from the prospective study consisted of cDNA or gDNA derived from T cells, B-cell-depleted T cells, or PBMCs. Subjects who had been exposed to COVID-19, were actively infected with it, or had recovered from it provided the deeply sampled blood TCRbeta repertoires that made up the dataset. The repertoires were released in a freely available public database intended as a resource for research on the immune response to SARS-CoV-2. The samples were drawn from two sources: the first 160 participants of the ongoing ImmuneRACE study, and approximately 1,300 subjects contributed by 6 global collaborators. Sample metadata almost always included a de-identified subject ID, COVID-19 status, age in years and sex. Where available, HLA class I and class II types were taken from metadata supplied by the sample provider and were not determined by assay-based typing.

What the authors observed across the whole study: The amount of clinical and demographic metadata varied by source and participant and was provided uncurated.

The receptor's source is a woman aged 55 to 70 with COVID-19, enrolled during active disease. The sequence links TRBV18 to TRBJ1-2; 9 bases in the junction line up with TRBD1. Sequencing input: peripheral blood. This receptor has the CDR3 CASSSYQTGTGTYGYTF. The DNA reads as follows: TGTGCCAGCTCATCCTACCAAACCGGGACAGGGACCTATGGCTACACCTTC.